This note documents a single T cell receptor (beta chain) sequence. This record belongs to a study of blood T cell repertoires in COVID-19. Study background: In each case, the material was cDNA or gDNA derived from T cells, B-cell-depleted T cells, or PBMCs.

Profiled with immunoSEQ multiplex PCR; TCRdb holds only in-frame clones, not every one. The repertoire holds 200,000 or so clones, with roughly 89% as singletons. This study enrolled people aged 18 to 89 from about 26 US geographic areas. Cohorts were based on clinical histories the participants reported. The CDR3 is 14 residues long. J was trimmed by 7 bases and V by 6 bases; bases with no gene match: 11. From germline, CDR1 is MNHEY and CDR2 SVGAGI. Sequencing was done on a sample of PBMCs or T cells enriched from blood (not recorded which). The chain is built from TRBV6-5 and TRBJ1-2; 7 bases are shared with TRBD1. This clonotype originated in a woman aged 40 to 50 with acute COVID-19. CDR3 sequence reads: CASSPIVSGGGYTF. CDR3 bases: TGTGCCAGCAGCCCGATTGTCTCAGGGGGTGGCTACACCTTC.